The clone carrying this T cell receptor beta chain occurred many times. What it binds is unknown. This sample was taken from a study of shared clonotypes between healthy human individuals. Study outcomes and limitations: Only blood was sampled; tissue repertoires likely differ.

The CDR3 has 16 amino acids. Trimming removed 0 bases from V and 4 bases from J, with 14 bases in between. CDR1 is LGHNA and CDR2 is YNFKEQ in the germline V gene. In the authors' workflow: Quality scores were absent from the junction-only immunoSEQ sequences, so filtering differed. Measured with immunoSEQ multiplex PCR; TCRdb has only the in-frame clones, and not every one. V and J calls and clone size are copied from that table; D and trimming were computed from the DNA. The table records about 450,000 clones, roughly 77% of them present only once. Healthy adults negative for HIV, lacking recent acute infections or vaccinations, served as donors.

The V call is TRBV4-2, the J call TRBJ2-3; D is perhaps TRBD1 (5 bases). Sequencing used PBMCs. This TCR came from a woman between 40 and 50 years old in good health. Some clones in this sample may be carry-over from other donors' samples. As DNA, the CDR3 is TGTGCCAGCAGCCAAGATATTGCAGGGTCCGCAGATACGCAGTATTTT. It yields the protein CASSQDIAGSADTQYF.